This record covers a single TCR beta chain. Other nucleotide sequences in the sample specify the same CDR3. These data originate in a study of shared clonotypes between healthy human individuals. This CDR3 spans 15 amino acids. V was cut by 2 bases and J by 1 base, with 12 bases left in between. CDR1 and CDR2 from the germline V gene are SGHTA and FQGTGA. Clones were read by immunoSEQ multiplex PCR, and TCRdb kept only the in-frame ones, dropping some. The sample includes approximately 2,300,000 clones, around 93% seen only once; the top ten take 0.3% to 0.4%. The receptor's source is a man younger than 30 in good health. Some clones in this sample may be carry-over from other donors' samples. The J gene is TRBJ2-7, the V gene TRBV7-3; a weak D match, TRBD2 (6 bases). The specimen sequenced was naive CD4+ T cells from PBMCs. Subset meaning: CD45RA+ positively selected. The CDR3 spells CASSLGTSGSYEQYF. In nucleotides, the CDR3 is TGTGCCAGCAGCTTAGGGACGAGCGGGTCCTACGAGCAGTACTTC.